This passage covers 30 T cell receptor beta chains from one sample sequenced in a study of blood T cell repertoires in COVID-19. Assay used: immunoSEQ multiplex PCR; TCRdb lists only in-frame clones, some missing. The table shows approximately 58,000 clones, with more than 65% occurring only once. Sample: peripheral blood. The receptors derive from a woman aged 55-70 years with acute or convalescent COVID-19.

The chain uses TRBV27 and TRBJ1-1; unclear D gene. The germline gives CDR1 MNHEY, CDR2 SMNVEV (reference sequence). The CDR3 has 14 residues. V shed 0 bases and J shed 4 bases, with 9 bases lying between them. Written as DNA, the CDR3 is TGTGCCAGCAGTTTATCAAGCAGACTCACTGAAGCTTTCTTT. Amino acids: CASSLSSRLTEAFF.

V usage is TRBV19 and J usage is TRBJ1-5; D call uncertain. V dropped 4 bases and J dropped 4 bases, with 8 bases sitting between them. CDR1 is LNHDA and CDR2 is SQIVND in the germline V gene (reference sequence). The CDR3 is 13 residues long. The CDR3 loop reads CASSRLQNQPQHF. The CDR3 nucleotides read TGTGCCAGTAGTAGGCTTCAGAATCAGCCCCAGCATTTT.

The chain employs TRBV2 and TRBJ2-3, with a weak D call TRBD1 (5 bases). Trimming removed 1 base at V and 5 bases at J, with 7 bases between. The germline gives CDR1 SNHLY, CDR2 FYNNEI. The CDR3 extends over 13 amino acids. CDR3 loop: CASSEDRIDTQYF. CDR3 sequence (DNA): TGTGCCAGCAGTGAAGACAGGATAGATACGCAGTATTTT.

V usage is TRBV3-1 (or the pseudogene TRBV3-2) and J usage is TRBJ2-7; D gene ambiguous. This CDR3 is built from 13 residues. V was clipped by 3 bases and J by 5 bases, with 11 bases between them. The V gene's germline CDR1 is LGHDT and CDR2 YNNKEL (reference sequence). The CDR3 here is CASSHINSNEQYF. The DNA for the CDR3 is TGTGCCAGCAGCCACATAAACAGCAACGAGCAGTACTTC.

This rearrangement joins TRBV5-1 to TRBJ2-7; D may be TRBD1 (9 bases). This CDR3 spans 15 amino acids. Germline loops: CDR1 SGHRS, CDR2 YFSETQ. The ends were cut back, 4 bases at V and 3 bases at J, with 17 bases in the middle. CDR3 DNA: TGCGCCAGCAGCCCGGGGGGGACAGGGAACTACGAGCAGTACTTC. It yields the protein CASSPGGTGNYEQYF.

The chain uses TRBV5-1 and TRBJ2-3; tentatively, D is TRBD1 (6 bases). The CDR3 totals 14 residues. V gave up 3 bases and J gave up 2 bases, with 10 bases separating them. CDR1 SGHRS and CDR2 YFSETQ come from the germline V gene. CDR3 coding DNA: TGCGCCAGCAGCTCAGGACAGTACACAGATACGCAGTATTTT. Protein product: CASSSGQYTDTQYF.

This sequence joins TRBV5-1 and TRBJ2-7, with D hard to call. This CDR3 is built from 13 residues. The V end lost 0 bases, the J end lost 7 bases, and 11 bases lay between the germline ends. Germline CDR1 is SGHRS and CDR2 is YFSETQ. CDR3 DNA: TGCGCCAGCAGCTTGGTACCGGGTGGGGAGCAGTACTTC. It yields the protein CASSLVPGGEQYF.

The chain carries TRBV5-5 and TRBJ2-5; a weak D match, TRBD2 (6 bases). With 4 bases removed from V and 5 bases from J, the gap between germline ends came to 18 bases. The CDR3 totals 15 residues. Germline V gives CDR1 SGHKS, CDR2 YYEKEE (reference sequence). The CDR3 reads CASSEEGPGRETQYF. The CDR3 DNA reads as TGTGCCAGCAGCGAGGAGGGCCCAGGGAGGGAGACCCAGTACTTC.

The V gene is TRBV2, the J gene TRBJ1-3, with D unresolved. CDR3 length equals 13 residues. Looked up from germline, CDR1 is SNHLY and CDR2 is FYNNEI. Trimming removed 3 bases from V and 2 bases from J, with 5 bases in between. CDR3 bases: TGTGCCAGCAGTGAGGGCACTGGAAACACCATATATTTT. It specifies CASSEGTGNTIYF.

The chain uses TRBV25-1 and TRBJ2-2, with a possible D match to TRBD1 (5 bases). Trimming removed 2 bases at V and 6 bases at J, with 19 bases between. The CDR3 runs 17 residues. The germline gives CDR1 MGHDK, CDR2 SYGVNS. CDR3 sequence reads: CASSENRGQGGAGELFF. The CDR3 DNA reads as TGTGCCAGCAGTGAAAATAGGGGCCAGGGCGGCGCCGGGGAGCTGTTTTTT.

The chain uses TRBV3-1 (or the pseudogene TRBV3-2) and TRBJ2-1, with D perhaps matching TRBD2 (5 bases). Looked up from germline, CDR1 is LGHDT and CDR2 is YNNKEL (reference sequence). Trimming took 1 base from V and 9 from J, leaving 10 bases between them. The CDR3 covers 13 residues. The CDR3 spells CASSQGSAVEQFF. Written as DNA, the CDR3 is TGTGCCAGCAGCCAAGGGTCAGCGGTTGAGCAGTTCTTC.

The gene calls are TRBV6-5 and TRBJ2-2, with TRBD1 identical over 7 bases. V was pared by 6 bases and J by 3 bases, with 7 bases of the junction left unmatched. Germline V CDR1 and CDR2: MNHEY, SVGAGI. This CDR3 contains 15 residues. As DNA, the CDR3 is TGTGCCAGCAGCTCTCGACAGGGCCACACCGGGGAGCTGTTTTTT. Amino acids: CASSSRQGHTGELFF.

The chain has TRBV3-1 (or the pseudogene TRBV3-2) and TRBJ1-1, with D perhaps matching TRBD1 (6 bases). Germline V lookup: CDR1 LGHDT, CDR2 YNNKEL (reference sequence). With 3 bases removed from V and 8 bases from J, the gap between germline ends came to 10 bases. The CDR3 extends over 12 amino acids. As DNA, the CDR3 is TGTGCCAGCAGCCAGGACAGTTTCGAAGCTTTCTTT. Amino acids: CASSQDSFEAFF.

This clone occurred a few times. This sequence joins TRBV7-2 and TRBJ1-4; 9 bases map to TRBD1. In germline, CDR1 is SGHTA, CDR2 FQGNSA. CDR3 length: 14 amino acids. The trim removed 4 bases at V and 4 bases at J, leaving 1 base unmatched. The CDR3 sequence is CASSYRGRNEKLFF. Written as DNA, the CDR3 is TGTGCCAGCAGCTACAGGGGGCGTAATGAAAAACTGTTTTTT.

This clone was detected only once. This chain uses TRBV6-5 with TRBJ1-2, with TRBD1 as a possible D gene (6 bases). This CDR3 spans 14 amino acids. Germline CDR1 reads MNHEY; CDR2 reads SVGAGI. V was clipped by 6 bases and J by 4 bases, with 15 bases between them. The CDR3 DNA reads TGTGCCAGCAGCCAGAATCAGGGGACCTATGGCTACACCTTC. Amino acid sequence: CASSQNQGTYGYTF.

The chain couples TRBV7-3 to TRBJ2-3; 9 nucleotides agree with TRBD1. The trim removed 4 bases at V and 2 bases at J, leaving 7 bases unmatched. Germline CDR1 and CDR2: SGHTA and FQGTGA. CDR3 length equals 16 residues. The CDR3 DNA is TGTGCCAGCAGCTCGCCGGGACAGGGTGACACAGATACGCAGTATTTT. Amino acid sequence: CASSSPGQGDTDTQYF.

This chain links TRBV19 with TRBJ1-1; tentatively, D is TRBD1 (6 bases). CDR3 length: 15 residues. Trimming removed 4 bases at V and 6 bases at J, with 18 bases between. The germline gives CDR1 LNHDA, CDR2 SQIVND (reference sequence). The CDR3 DNA reads TGTGCCAGTAGTAGGATCCCTAACAGGGTCGCTGAAGCTTTCTTT. Residues: CASSRIPNRVAEAFF.

The chain combines TRBV4-2 with TRBJ2-3; maybe TRBD1 (5 bases). V lost 1 base to trimming and J lost 7 bases, with 12 bases between them. The CDR3 is made up of 14 amino acids. Germline assignment: CDR1 LGHNA and CDR2 YNFKEQ. The CDR3 DNA sequence: TGTGCCAGCAGCCAAGTGGGCAGGGTTAATACGCAGTATTTT. Protein: CASSQVGRVNTQYF.

This clone was counted between two and nine times. The chain uses TRBV14 and TRBJ2-3; possible D gene TRBD2, 5 bases. V was cut by 4 bases and J by 5 bases, with 19 bases left in between. The CDR3 spans 16 residues. Germline V lookup: CDR1 SGHDN, CDR2 FVKESK. CDR3: CASSLVPGSRIDTQYF. DNA for the CDR3: TGTGCCAGCAGCCTAGTACCGGGAAGCAGAATAGATACGCAGTATTTT.

The V gene is TRBV20-1, the J gene TRBJ1-4; no definite D call. V lost 3 bases to trimming and J lost 7 bases, with 9 bases between them. Germline V gene sequence: CDR1 DFQATT, CDR2 SNEGSKA (reference sequence). This CDR3 has 12 amino acids. The DNA of the CDR3 is TGCAGTGCTAGTGCAGGTTCTGAAAAACTGTTTTTT. As protein: CSASAGSEKLFF.

This clone was recorded only once. The chain is built from TRBV9 and TRBJ2-5, with a weak D call TRBD2 (6 bases). V was cut by 4 bases and J by 5 bases, with 18 bases left in between. CDR1 is SGDLS, CDR2 YYNGEE, per germline. The CDR3 spans 15 residues. CDR3: CASSPAGDFGETQYF. CDR3 in DNA: TGTGCCAGCAGCCCCGCCGGGGACTTCGGGGAGACCCAGTACTTC.

The V and J genes are TRBV4-2 and TRBJ1-5; D unresolved. With 0 bases removed from V and 4 bases from J, the gap between germline ends came to 4 bases. Germline CDR1 reads LGHNA; CDR2 reads YNFKEQ. This CDR3 has 13 amino acids. CDR3 nucleotides: TGTGCCAGCAGCCAAGATCGGAATCAGCCCCAGCATTTT. Residues: CASSQDRNQPQHF.

The chain has TRBV6-6 and TRBJ1-2; 7 bases align to TRBD1. The J segment lost 6 bases and the V segment lost 0 bases, leaving 7 bases of the junction unmatched. The CDR3 consists of 15 residues. Germline V CDR1 and CDR2: MNHNY, SVGAGI (reference sequence). This CDR3 reads CASSYSIGQVDGYTF. The CDR3 DNA reads as TGTGCCAGCAGTTACTCGATCGGACAGGTCGATGGCTACACCTTC.

The chain links TRBV18 to TRBJ2-1; 7 bases match TRBD2. Germline CDR1 KGHSH, CDR2 LQKENI. This CDR3 contains 16 residues. Trimming cost V 4 bases and J 5 bases; bases outside gene matches: 11. CDR3 region: CASSRAAAGNDNEQFF. CDR3 DNA: TGTGCCAGCTCACGTGCTGCAGCGGGGAATGACAATGAGCAGTTCTTC.

The rearrangement links TRBV5-6 to TRBJ2-2, with D perhaps matching TRBD1 (6 bases). Germline-derived CDR1 and CDR2 are SGHDT and YYEEEE. V lost 0 bases and J 5 bases, leaving 14 bases between the germline ends. CDR3 length: 16 residues. CDR3 nucleotide sequence: TGTGCCAGCAGCTTGGGAAGTTTGGGACAAACCGGGGAGCTGTTTTTT. As protein: CASSLGSLGQTGELFF.

The chain has TRBV3-1 (or the pseudogene TRBV3-2) and TRBJ1-2; tentatively, D is TRBD1 (6 bases). This CDR3 comprises 14 residues. The germline CDR1 and CDR2 sequences are LGHDT and YNNKEL (reference sequence). The V and J ends lost 6 bases and 7 bases respectively, with 18 bases between them. CDR3 coding DNA: TGTGCCAGCAGTCCCAATCCGGGGGGCGGTGGCTACACCTTC. Its translation is CASSPNPGGGGYTF.

This clone occurred a few times. This chain uses TRBV6-6 with TRBJ1-5; TRBD1 matches 11 bases. Germline CDR1 MNHNY, CDR2 SVGAGI (reference sequence). The CDR3 is 15 residues long. The V and J ends lost 4 bases and 6 bases, in that order; junction bases with no gene match: 5. The CDR3 DNA is TGTGCCAGCAGTTCCGGGACAGGGGGTATTCAGCCCCAGCATTTT. It encodes CASSSGTGGIQPQHF.

The chain employs TRBV24-1 and TRBJ1-4; tentative D call: TRBD1 (6 bases). Germline V gene lookup returns CDR1 KGHDR and CDR2 SFDVKD. CDR3 length: 13 residues. Trimming took 0 bases from V and 8 from J, leaving 6 bases between them. The CDR3 bases are TGTGCCACCAGTGATTTGCAGGGGGAAAAACTGTTTTTT. Translation: CATSDLQGEKLFF.

This chain joins TRBV11-2 and TRBJ1-6; no reliable D call. This CDR3 is 13 amino acids long. The germline V gene has CDR1 SGHAT and CDR2 FQNNGV. Trimming stripped 1 base from V and 14 bases from J, with 12 bases between. The CDR3, as DNA: TGTGCCAGCAGCTTAGGGGAGGCTTCTGCCCTCCACTTT. This sequence encodes CASSLGEASALHF.

This chain uses TRBV7-9 with TRBJ2-1; D is perhaps TRBD2 (5 bases). Between the trimmed V and J ends, which lost 4 bases and 1 base, there was a span of 14 bases. The germline V gene encodes CDR1 SEHNR and CDR2 FQNEAQ (reference sequence). There are 16 residues in the CDR3. Here the CDR3 DNA reads TGTGCCAGCAGCTCCCTCCGGACTCGTTCCTACAATGAGCAGTTCTTC. Its translation: CASSSLRTRSYNEQFF.